The clone carrying this TCR beta chain was picked up a small number of times. What it binds is unknown. The CDR3 consists of 15 residues. The germline CDR1 and CDR2 sequences are SGHDT and YYEEEE. Trimming left V 0 bases short and J 3 bases short, with 12 bases between. The sample belongs to a study of T cell responses to AZD1222 COVID-19 vaccine. General study points: Seropositive status at baseline applied to only 5 or 6 AZD1222 recipients. Among vaccine-associated CD4 TCRs, coverage spanned spike, with dominance at 160-218 and 743-854.

The assay was immunoSEQ multiplex PCR, and TCRdb's table has in-frame clones only and misses some. The profile shows tens of thousands of clones, over 70% of them singletons. The V call is TRBV5-6, the J call TRBJ2-5; D gene ambiguous. Here the sequenced sample was peripheral blood, taken 28 days after the second AZD1222 dose. This TCR was recovered from an adult who received the AZD1222 COVID-19 vaccine. CDR3 nucleotides: TGTGCCAGCAGCTTGGCTACAGATTGGGAAGAGACCCAGTACTTC. Encoded protein: CASSLATDWEETQYF.